The clone carrying this T cell receptor beta chain showed up just a few times. This specimen comes from a study of T cells in Graves' hyperthyroidism and ophthalmopathy. What was amplified from RNA transcripts were TCR beta CDR3 regions. HTBI primers drove first-round RT-PCR of the TCR CDR3. TCRdb redid the calling of the multiplex PCR reads with MiXCR, one entry per CDR3 protein. The sample comprises around 350,000 distinct CDR3 sequences, less than 15% of which are singletons, and 9.2% rests with the top ten. Germline V gene sequence: CDR1 LNHDA, CDR2 SQIVND (reference sequence). This CDR3 has 13 amino acids. V lost 7 bases to trimming and J lost 1 base, with 10 bases between them.

This clonotype originated in a woman aged 18-35 years with Graves' hyperthyroidism. The sequencing sample was made of blood. This chain uses TRBV19 with TRBJ1-1; D is unclear. CDR3 sequence (DNA): TGTGCCAGTACCGACTTCGGGAACACTGAAGCTTTCTTT. Protein sequence: CASTDFGNTEAFF.